The rows below give T cell receptor beta chains drawn from one sample of a study of T cells in Graves' hyperthyroidism and ophthalmopathy. MiXCR, applied by TCRdb to the multiplex PCR reads, yields one record per CDR3 protein. The sample contains 450,000 to 600,000 distinct CDR3 sequences, 15% to 20% of which appear only once. What was sequenced was blood. These receptors all come from a middle-aged man with Graves' ophthalmopathy. Each CDR3 is given without its conserved first and last residue.

TRBJ2-7 TRBV4-3 ASSPAGAGVYEQY
TRBJ1-1 TRBV3-1 ASSQRTGGYTEAF
TRBJ2-1 TRBV5-1 ASSLGGDLEQF
TRBJ2-3 TRBV9 ASGMGTSGNTQY
TRBJ2-1 TRBV12-5 ASGLVRLAGEYLYNEQF
TRBJ2-5 TRBV6-1 ASSSPLGWDTQETQY
TRBJ1-5 TRBV6-1 ASNEGNSNQPQH
TRBJ2-1 TRBV7-2 ASRRSGRGPYNEQF
TRBJ1-1 TRBV6-6 ASSYASYRGPSRIGTEAF
TRBJ1-5 TRBV2 ASSEAQGWFQPQH
TRBJ2-2 TRBV27 ASSTLAGGTGELF
TRBJ2-3 TRBV7-3 ASSFSGISDTQY
TRBJ1-2 TRBV19 ASSVLKGSYT
TRBJ2-3 TRBV28 ASSRRGRSLGYTQY
TRBJ2-1 TRBV15 ATSRDQGDEQF
TRBJ1-2 TRBV18 ASSQTATLGYGYT
TRBJ2-7 TRBV2 AGSVDRGGEQY
TRBJ2-5 TRBV4-1 ASSQRVLGGGQETQY
TRBJ2-7 TRBV15 ATSRDVNLMGTPYEQY
TRBJ2-5 TRBV7-2 ASSLNGATETQY
TRBJ2-5 TRBV4-2 ASSQDTSGETQY
TRBJ2-1 TRBV5-1 ASSLELASPYNEQF
TRBJ2-1 TRBV12-3/TRBV12-4 ASRSERNEQF
TRBJ2-1 TRBV2 ASSEENNEQF
TRBJ2-1 TRBV7-2 ASSPTSGLYNEQF
TRBJ1-1 TRBV3-1 ASSQERQLNTEAF
TRBJ2-1 TRBV3-1 ASSQDAGGGEQF
TRBJ2-5 TRBV7-9 ASSFFAEETQY
TRBJ2-7 TRBV6-5 ASSYDGGTSEQY
TRBJ1-1 TRBV9 ASSVTPENTEAF
TRBJ1-5 TRBV7-8 ASSAERGPNQPQH
TRBJ2-3 TRBV5-1 ASRPGPTTDTQY
TRBJ2-7 TRBV27 ASSYPPSLAGTSYEQY
TRBJ1-2 TRBV11-2 ASSLDIGRGADYGYT
TRBJ1-2 TRBV27 ASSFLEDTLSGYT
TRBJ1-6 TRBV25-1 ASSGQGVESPLH
TRBJ2-3 TRBV18 ASSPIDRADTQY
TRBJ2-3 TRBV19 ASSTGTRHTQY
TRBJ1-5 TRBV7-8 ASSLAGVNQPQH
TRBJ2-5 TRBV7-8 ASSLEQETQY
TRBJ2-7 TRBV5-1 ASSPRTEVEQY
TRBJ2-3 TRBV28 ASNSGTGFRDTQY
TRBJ2-2 TRBV2 ASRERLLSGELF
TRBJ1-2 TRBV3-1 ASSQGANVRIGYT
TRBJ1-2 TRBV29-1 SVSGALGYT
TRBJ2-1 TRBV6-1 ASSDPRDLRRQF
TRBJ2-2 TRBV12-3/TRBV12-4 ASSLPGNRDTGELF
TRBJ1-6 TRBV5-1 ASSLGQDSYNSPLH
TRBJ2-1 TRBV30 VVGRSYNEQF
TRBJ2-1 TRBV11-2 ASSSSGLLNEQF
TRBJ1-1 TRBV9 ASSSSGGWNTEAF
TRBJ2-3 TRBV12-3/TRBV12-4 ASSQGGSVADTQY
TRBJ2-7 TRBV5-6 ASSLFGRADYEQY
TRBJ1-3 TRBV7-3 ASSSQSGNTIY
TRBJ2-7 TRBV5-8 ASSGHRGLYEQY
TRBJ1-2 TRBV10-2 ASRTPGMLHYT
TRBJ1-1 TRBV7-9 ASSLGQGMRTEAF
TRBJ2-3 TRBV19 ASSPPGLARYADTQY
TRBJ2-7 TRBV5-1 ASSLSGLEGYYEQY
TRBJ2-2 TRBV10-3 AIRGTSTGELF